This passage covers 26 T cell receptor beta chains from one sample sequenced in a study of Ad26.COV2.S vaccination and SARS-CoV-2 variants. Sequencing used immunoSEQ multiplex PCR; TCRdb keeps in-frame clones, though not all of them. The table shows 200,000 to 250,000 clones, with 70% to 90% occurring only once. Stated treatment: about 20 received Ad26.COV2.S at low or high dose, single or two shots; about 5 received placebo; per-sample allocation not given. Following the first vaccine or placebo injection, samples were taken on day 63. The material sequenced was peripheral blood, taken in a trial of Ad26.COV2.S vaccine versus placebo. Receptors were obtained from a person between 18 and 65 years old who received the Ad26.COV2.S COVID-19 vaccine or a placebo.

This clone was observed once. V usage is TRBV29-1 and J usage is TRBJ1-2; D perhaps matches TRBD1 (5 bases). The germline V gene has CDR1 SQVTM and CDR2 ANQGSEA. Trimming left V 6 bases short and J 8 bases short, with 16 bases between. There are 12 residues in the CDR3. CDR3 residues: CSVHRGMEGYTF. The CDR3, as DNA: TGCAGCGTCCATCGGGGGATGGAGGGCTACACCTTC.

This chain uses TRBV7-3 with TRBJ2-1; 7 bases are shared with TRBD2. V shed 6 bases and J 0 bases; nucleotides not matched to a gene: 8. From germline, CDR1 is SGHTA and CDR2 FQGTGA. The CDR3 consists of 16 residues. The CDR3 reads CASSLWASGSYNEQFF. CDR3 coding DNA: TGTGCCAGCAGTCTCTGGGCTAGCGGCTCCTACAATGAGCAGTTCTTC.

The chain uses TRBV9 and TRBJ2-3, with TRBD1 matching 7 bases. The CDR3 loop spans 16 amino acids. CDR1 is SGDLS, CDR2 YYNGEE, per germline. Trimming cost V 0 bases and J 2 bases; bases outside gene matches: 6. The CDR3: CASSVVTGAFTDTQYF. CDR3 bases: TGTGCCAGCAGCGTAGTAACAGGGGCCTTCACAGATACGCAGTATTTT.

The chain has TRBV28 and TRBJ2-3; D ambiguous. Germline V CDR1 and CDR2: MDHEN, SYDVKM. The CDR3 is made up of 11 amino acids. Trimming stripped 6 bases from V and 5 bases from J, with 6 bases between. Written as DNA, the CDR3 is TGTGCCAGCAGCAAAGAAGATACGCAGTATTTT. This gives the protein CASSKEDTQYF.

V and J are TRBV30 and TRBJ2-7, with D unclear. V lost 4 bases and J lost 5, with 18 bases in between. CDR1 is GTSNPN and CDR2 is SVGIG in the germline V gene (reference sequence). The CDR3 is 14 amino acids. CDR3 in amino acids: CAWNSEDIVNEQYF. The CDR3 region has the DNA TGTGCCTGGAATTCAGAGGATATCGTCAACGAGCAGTACTTC.

The rearrangement joins TRBV9 to TRBJ2-2; 12 positions match TRBD2. J gave up 3 bases and V 0 bases, and 6 bases lay outside the gene matches. CDR3 length: 18 amino acids. Germline CDR1 reads SGDLS; CDR2 reads YYNGEE. The CDR3 region is CASSVVTSGGLDTGELFF. CDR3 nucleotides: TGTGCCAGCAGCGTAGTGACTAGCGGGGGCCTGGACACCGGGGAGCTGTTTTTT.

The chain couples TRBV5-6 to TRBJ2-5; no firm D call. V lost 1 base to trimming and J lost 0 bases, with 7 bases between them. The CDR3 runs to 14 residues. The germline V gene encodes CDR1 SGHDT and CDR2 YYEEEE. The CDR3 sequence is CASSLQEYQETQYF. The CDR3 DNA sequence: TGTGCCAGCAGCTTGCAGGAGTACCAAGAGACCCAGTACTTC.

The V gene is TRBV6-5, the J gene TRBJ1-2; D remains unclear. Trimming pared 2 bases from V and 0 bases from J, leaving 7 bases between. CDR1 is MNHEY, CDR2 SVGAGI, per germline. There are 14 residues in the CDR3. The CDR3 loop is CASSYRAANYGYTF. CDR3 in DNA: TGTGCCAGCAGTTACCGGGCGGCTAACTATGGCTACACCTTC.

This rearrangement joins TRBV27 to TRBJ1-1; the match to TRBD1 covers 7 bases. The germline V gene encodes CDR1 MNHEY and CDR2 SMNVEV (reference sequence). This CDR3 is built from 14 residues. V shed 7 bases, J shed 1 base, and the junction held 6 bases outside the gene matches. CDR3 in DNA: TGTGCCAGCACCCCGGGGGACAGGAACACTGAAGCTTTCTTT. As protein: CASTPGDRNTEAFF.

The chain carries TRBV6-5 and TRBJ2-7, with 8 bases that match TRBD2. CDR3 size: 15 residues. V gave up 5 bases and J gave up 0 bases; unmatched junction bases: 6. Germline V gene data show CDR1 as MNHEY and CDR2 as SVGAGI. This CDR3 is CASSPAGGGSYEQYF. CDR3 nucleotide sequence: TGTGCCAGCAGTCCTGCGGGAGGAGGCTCCTACGAGCAGTACTTC.

The chain has TRBV30 and TRBJ2-7; D may be TRBD1 (5 bases). Trimming left V 5 bases short and J 3 bases short, with 14 bases between. Germline assignment: CDR1 GTSNPN and CDR2 SVGIG (reference sequence). This CDR3 spans 13 amino acids. The CDR3 protein is CAWGKQAGYEQYF. The CDR3 bases are TGTGCCTGGGGAAAACAGGCTGGCTACGAGCAGTACTTC.

The chain employs TRBV27 and TRBJ2-7; 10 nucleotides line up with TRBD1. Losses at the gene ends were 4 bases for V and 1 base for J; bases not matched to a gene: 1. Looked up from germline, CDR1 is MNHEY and CDR2 is SMNVEV (reference sequence). CDR3 length equals 14 residues. CDR3 sequence: CASSWTGGSYEQYF. The CDR3 nucleotides are TGTGCCAGCAGTTGGACAGGGGGGTCCTACGAGCAGTACTTC.

The J gene is TRBJ2-1, the V gene TRBV15; D is unclear. Germline V gene lookup returns CDR1 LNHNV and CDR2 YYDKDF (reference sequence). The length of the CDR3 is 15 residues. Trimming shortened V by 5 bases and J by 7 bases, and 18 bases separated the two germline ends. The CDR3 sequence: CATSVAGVSWNEQFF. The CDR3 DNA sequence: TGTGCCACCAGCGTAGCAGGAGTTTCATGGAATGAGCAGTTCTTC.

The chain uses TRBV7-8 and TRBJ2-2; 12 nucleotides line up with TRBD1. Per the germline V gene, CDR1 is SGHVS and CDR2 is FQNEAQ. J lost 3 bases, V lost 0 bases, and 5 bases had no gene match. The CDR3 is made up of 18 amino acids. The CDR3 sequence is CASSLAGQGAFDTGELFF. In nucleotides, the CDR3 is TGTGCCAGCAGCTTAGCGGGACAGGGGGCATTCGACACCGGGGAGCTGTTTTTT. Variable domain in full (rest from reference TRBV7-8 and TRBJ2-2): GAGVSQSPRYKVAKRGQDVALRCDPISGHVSLFWYQQALGQGPEFLTYFQNEAQLDKSGLPSDRFFAERPEGSVSTLKIQRTQQEDSAVYLCASSLAGQGAFDTGELFFGEGSRLTVL.

The chain couples TRBV2 to TRBJ1-2, with TRBD1 matching 11 bases. This CDR3 has 16 amino acids. Germline V gene sequence: CDR1 SNHLY, CDR2 FYNNEI. V gave up 6 bases and J gave up 3 bases; unmatched junction bases: 9. DNA of the CDR3: TGTGCCAGCAGCCCCGATGGACAGGGGGCCTACTATGGCTACACCTTC. This gives the protein CASSPDGQGAYYGYTF.

The genes are TRBV28 and TRBJ1-5; no clear D. The CDR3 consists of 15 residues. Germline V gene sequence: CDR1 MDHEN, CDR2 SYDVKM. V was trimmed by 5 bases and J by 6 bases, leaving 17 bases between them. The CDR3 nucleotides are TGTGCCAGCAGTAAACGCCTGGGAGGAGGTCAGCCCCAGCATTTT. Its protein is CASSKRLGGGQPQHF.

The chain couples TRBV2 to TRBJ1-4; possibly TRBD1 for D (5 bases). The CDR3 spans 16 residues. Germline CDR1 SNHLY, CDR2 FYNNEI. The ends were cut back, 3 bases at V and 2 bases at J, with 13 bases in the middle. Here the CDR3 DNA reads TGTGCCAGCAGTGACGCGGCGGGGACCACTAATGAAAAACTGTTTTTT. This sequence encodes CASSDAAGTTNEKLFF.

This chain's CDR3 is CASSPPSGPQETQYF. In DNA, the CDR3 is TGTGCCAGCTCACCACCCAGTGGTCCCCAAGAGACCCAGTACTTC. The chain carries TRBV18 and TRBJ2-5; D uncertain. This CDR3 contains 15 residues. Germline lookup yields CDR1 KGHSH and CDR2 LQKENI. The V end was cut by 0 bases, the J end by 1 base, with 9 bases between.

CDR3 nucleotide sequence: TGTGCCAGCAGCAAGTCCCGGGACCCCGGCGGGTCACCCCTCCACTTT. Translating it yields CASSKSRDPGGSPLHF. The rearrangement joins TRBV7-8 to TRBJ1-6; a possible D gene is TRBD1 (5 bases). Germline V lookup: CDR1 SGHVS, CDR2 FQNEAQ. The CDR3 sequence is 16 residues long. Trimming stripped 5 bases from V and 10 bases from J, with 21 bases between.

This clone came up once. CDR3 amino acids: CASSPGTDLNQPQHF. The CDR3 coding sequence is TGCGCCAGCAGCCCCGGGACAGACCTCAATCAGCCCCAGCATTTT. The gene calls are TRBV4-3 and TRBJ1-5; 7 nucleotides line up with TRBD1. Trimming at V came to 4 bases and at J to 3 bases, leaving 6 bases not matched to a gene. From germline, CDR1 is LGHNA and CDR2 YSLEER. The length of the CDR3 is 15 residues.

Only a few counts were recorded for this clone. The chain couples TRBV4-1 to TRBJ2-4, with TRBD2 matching over 12 bases. Germline V gives CDR1 MGHRA, CDR2 YSYEKL. This CDR3 comprises 20 residues. Trimming removed 4 bases from V and 2 bases from J; junction bases left unmatched: 15. In DNA, the CDR3 is TGCGCCAGCAGCCCCCTTCCGGGACTAGCGGGTGGAGAGCCCAAAAACATTCAGTACTTC. It codes for CASSPLPGLAGGEPKNIQYF.

This rearrangement joins TRBV11-3 to TRBJ2-2; 9 bases are a match to TRBD1. The CDR3 has 15 amino acids. Germline CDR1 reads SGHNT; CDR2 reads YENEEA. J was trimmed by 4 bases and V by 5 bases; bases with no gene match: 5. The CDR3 sequence is CASSPRQGGTGELFF. CDR3 DNA sequence: TGTGCCAGCAGCCCCCGACAGGGGGGCACCGGGGAGCTGTTTTTT. The variable domain in full, with the rest retrieved from reference TRBV11-3 and TRBJ2-2, is EAGVVQSPRYKIIEKKQPVAFWCNPISGHNTLYWYLQNLGQGPELLIRYENEEAVDDSQLPKDRFSAERLKGVDSTLKIQPAELGDSAVYLCASSPRQGGTGELFFGEGSRLTVL.

CDR3 DNA sequence: TGTGCCAGCAGCTGGGGCGAGGTCAACACTGAAGCTTTCTTT. As protein: CASSWGEVNTEAFF. The chain couples TRBV5-4 to TRBJ1-1; tentatively, D is TRBD1 (5 bases). Trimming shortened V by 3 bases and J by 2 bases, and 11 bases separated the two germline ends. The CDR3 covers 14 residues. The germline V gene encodes CDR1 SGHNT and CDR2 YYREEE (reference sequence).

This chain links TRBV9 with TRBJ2-7; D may be TRBD1 or TRBD2 (5 bases each). The CDR3 spans 15 residues. Germline V lookup: CDR1 SGDLS, CDR2 YYNGEE. V lost 4 bases and J lost 2, with 16 bases in between. The CDR3 sequence is CASSPTGAETYEQYF. CDR3 sequence (DNA): TGTGCCAGCAGCCCCACCGGGGCCGAGACCTACGAGCAGTACTTC.

This chain uses TRBV7-9 with TRBJ2-7; tentatively, D is TRBD1 (7 bases). V gave up 1 base and J gave up 4 bases, with 17 bases separating them. CDR1 and CDR2 (germline): SEHNR, FQNEAQ (reference sequence). The CDR3 loop spans 16 amino acids. This CDR3 is CASSLERSAGGYEQYF. In DNA, the CDR3 is TGTGCCAGCAGCTTAGAGAGGTCGGCAGGGGGGTACGAGCAGTACTTC.

The gene calls are TRBV4-2 and TRBJ2-1, with TRBD1 matching 11 bases. The V segment lost 2 bases and the J segment 8 bases; nucleotides outside the gene matches: 8. There are 16 residues in the CDR3. CDR1 and CDR2 from the germline V gene are LGHNA and YNFKEQ. The CDR3 nucleotides read TGTGCCAGCAGCCAACGCTCCGGACAGGGGGCCTATGAGCAGTTCTTC. This sequence encodes CASSQRSGQGAYEQFF.